Listed below are T cell receptor beta chains from one sample, sequenced in a study of T cell responses to AZD1222 COVID-19 vaccine. Sequencing was performed with immunoSEQ multiplex PCR; in TCRdb, only in-frame clones are kept and a portion is missing. The sample has approximately 140,000 clones; roughly nine tenths are singletons. This specimen consisted of peripheral blood, obtained on day 0 of AZD1222 vaccination. These receptors were collected from an adult in good health. CDR3s include the opening cysteine and the closing phenylalanine or tryptophan. Each record gives: clone size, V gene, J gene, D gene, CDR3 length, CDR3 DNA, CDR3 protein. The D gene is left open where the match is weak. Clone size is stated in some rows and not others, as once, few, many or a class when expanded.

.	TRBV4-1	TRBJ1-1	.	15	TGCGCCAGCAGCCAATGGACAGAAATGAACACTGAAGCTTTCTTT	CASSQWTEMNTEAFF
.	TRBV5-1	TRBJ1-6	.	13	TGCGCCAGCAGCTTGGGACAGGATTCACCCCTCCACTTT	CASSLGQDSPLHF
once	TRBV2	TRBJ1-5	.	21	TGTGCCAGCAGTGAAGCCCTCCGGGGGACGGGAGCCCAATTTAGCAATCAGCCCCAGCATTTT	CASSEALRGTGAQFSNQPQHF
.	TRBV14	TRBJ2-2	.	16	TGTGCCAGCAGCCAAGGGCAGGGAGTCCCCACCGGGGAGCTGTTTTTT	CASSQGQGVPTGELFF
.	TRBV4-2	TRBJ1-2	.	16	TGTGCCAGCAGCCAAGCCTTTGCGCAGAACAACTATGGCTACACCTTC	CASSQAFAQNNYGYTF
many	TRBV7-9	TRBJ2-1	.	14	TGTGCCAGCAGAGACGATGACTACTCGAATGAGCAGTTCTTC	CASRDDDYSNEQFF
.	TRBV5-5	TRBJ1-2	.	17	TGTGCCAGCAGCTTGGCGGTTCCGGGGGGAACCCTCTATGGCTACACCTTC	CASSLAVPGGTLYGYTF
once	TRBV6-5	TRBJ1-5	TRBD1	13	TGTGCCAGCAGCCAAAGACAGGGCCAGCCCCAGCATTTT	CASSQRQGQPQHF
.	TRBV18	TRBJ1-5	.	14	TGTGCCAGCTCACCTCAGGGTAGTCATCAGCCCCAGCATTTT	CASSPQGSHQPQHF
.	TRBV18	TRBJ1-2	TRBD1	17	TGTGCCAGCTCACCGATCCGGGACAGGGGGCTGAGCTATGGCTACACCTTC	CASSPIRDRGLSYGYTF
.	TRBV25-1	TRBJ1-2	TRBD1	16	TGTGCCAGCAGTGAAGTAGGGGGCGCATTATCCCATGGCTACACCTTC	CASSEVGGALSHGYTF
.	TRBV5-8	TRBJ2-3	.	14	TGTGCCAGCAGCTTGGGACCTAGCACAGATACGCAGTATTTT	CASSLGPSTDTQYF
.	TRBV7-2	TRBJ1-1	.	13	TGTGCCAGCACCCTGGGGGGCCTCACTGAAGCTTTCTTT	CASTLGGLTEAFF
.	TRBV18	TRBJ1-1	.	12	TGTGCCAGTTCACCTAACGAGGAGAAAGCTTTCTTT	CASSPNEEKAFF
.	TRBV19	TRBJ2-3	TRBD2	14	TGTGCCAGTCGACTAGCGAAAATCACAGATACGCAGTATTTT	CASRLAKITDTQYF
.	TRBV5-6	TRBJ2-7	TRBD2	14	TGTGCCAGCAGCTGGACTAGCGGATCCTACGAGCAGTACTTC	CASSWTSGSYEQYF
.	TRBV29-1	TRBJ2-6	.	12	TGCAGCGTTGAAGTCCGTGCCAACGTCCTGACTTTC	CSVEVRANVLTF
.	TRBV28	TRBJ1-1	TRBD1	15	TGTGCCAGCAGTTTGACGGGACAGCTGAACACTGAAGCTTTCTTT	CASSLTGQLNTEAFF
once	TRBV2	TRBJ1-1	TRBD1	14	TGTGCCAGCAGTTCGGACAGGGCCAACACTGAAGCTTTCTTT	CASSSDRANTEAFF
.	TRBV24-1	TRBJ1-5	.	15	TGTGCCACCGGGGATGGGGGCCCGGGCAATCAGCCCCAGCATTTT	CATGDGGPGNQPQHF
.	TRBV2	TRBJ1-1	.	13	TGTGCCAGCAGCACGACAGCGAACACTGAAGCTTTCTTT	CASSTTANTEAFF
.	TRBV7-9	TRBJ1-6	.	14	TGTGCCAGCAGCTTTCGACAGGCGTATTCACCCCTCCACTTT	CASSFRQAYSPLHF
.	TRBV6-6	TRBJ1-2	TRBD1	15	TGTGCCAGCAGTGGGGGGCGCGGGACAGGGGAAGGCTACACCTTC	CASSGGRGTGEGYTF
.	TRBV4-1	TRBJ1-4	.	11	TGCGCCAGCAGCCAAGAGGTCGAACTGTTTTTT	CASSQEVELFF
.	TRBV29-1	TRBJ1-1	.	13	TGCAGCGTCCCCAGGGAGTTCGGCACTGAAGCTTTCTTT	CSVPREFGTEAFF
.	TRBV28	TRBJ2-1	TRBD2	16	TGTGCCAGCAGTTTATATGGGACTAGCGGAATCCATGAGCAGTTCTTC	CASSLYGTSGIHEQFF
.	TRBV19	TRBJ2-1	TRBD2	14	TGTGCCAGCAGACCTAGCGGGAGGACTAATGAGCAGTTCTTC	CASRPSGRTNEQFF
.	TRBV18	TRBJ2-7	.	14	TGTGCCAGCTCACCACCCCGGGATCCCTACGAGCAGTACTTC	CASSPPRDPYEQYF
.	TRBV5-1	TRBJ1-1	.	16	TGCGCCAGCAGCTTTGGCGGAGCAGTCGGAAACACTGAAGCTTTCTTT	CASSFGGAVGNTEAFF
.	TRBV5-4	TRBJ1-5	.	16	TGTGCCAGCAGCTGGGGGGGCGGCCATAGCAATCAGCCCCAGCATTTT	CASSWGGGHSNQPQHF